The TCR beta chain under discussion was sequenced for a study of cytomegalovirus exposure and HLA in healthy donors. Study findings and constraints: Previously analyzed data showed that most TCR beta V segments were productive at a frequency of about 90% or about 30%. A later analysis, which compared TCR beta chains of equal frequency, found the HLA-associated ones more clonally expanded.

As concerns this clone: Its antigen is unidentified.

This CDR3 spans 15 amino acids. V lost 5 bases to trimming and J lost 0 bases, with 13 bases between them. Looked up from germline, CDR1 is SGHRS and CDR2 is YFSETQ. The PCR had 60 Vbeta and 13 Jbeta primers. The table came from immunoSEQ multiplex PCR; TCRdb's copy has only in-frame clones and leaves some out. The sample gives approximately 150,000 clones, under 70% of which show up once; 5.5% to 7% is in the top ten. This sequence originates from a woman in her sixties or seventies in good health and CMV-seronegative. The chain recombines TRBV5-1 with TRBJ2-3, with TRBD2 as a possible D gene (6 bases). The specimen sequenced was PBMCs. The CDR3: CASSEAGSSTDTQYF. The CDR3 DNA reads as TGCGCCAGCAGTGAAGCGGGTTCTAGCACAGATACGCAGTATTTT.